A single sample gave rise to the 20 T cell receptor beta chains below, sequenced in a study of T-cell memory formation after mild COVID-19. In TCRdb, the 5' RACE reads were re-called with MiXCR into one record per CDR3 protein. The data contain around 320,000 distinct CDR3 sequences, under 30% of them singletons. The source material was PBMCs or a T cell subset sorted from them (not recorded which). These receptors were taken from an adult woman who had mild COVID-19 (a few samples of this study predate the infection). Cell type and time point are not known.

In this sample, this clonotype turned up a few times. At one boundary the junction diverges from the germline segment, which might be a read error. The chain has TRBV5-8 and TRBJ2-7; 9 nucleotides match TRBD1. The CDR3 totals 18 residues. Germline CDR1 and CDR2: SGHTS and YDEGEE. In nucleotides, the CDR3 is TGTGCCAGCAGCTTGGAGTTTTGGACAGGGGTGGCTCCCTATGAGCAGTACTTC. Residues: CASSLEFWTGVAPYEQYF.

This rearrangement joins TRBV27 to TRBJ2-7, with 12 nucleotides matching TRBD1. This CDR3 contains 19 residues. J was trimmed by 4 bases and V by 4 bases; bases with no gene match: 17. The germline gives CDR1 MNHEY, CDR2 SMNVEV (reference sequence). The CDR3 here is CASSYLKISGGQGAYEQYF. The CDR3 DNA follows: TGTGCCAGCAGTTATCTTAAAATCAGTGGGGGACAGGGGGCTTACGAGCAGTACTTC.

The J gene is TRBJ2-7, the V gene TRBV7-8; D is unclear. The germline CDR1 and CDR2 sequences are SGHVS and FQNEAQ. The CDR3 is made up of 17 amino acids. Trimming shortened V by 7 bases and J by 2 bases, and 24 bases separated the two germline ends. CDR3 loop: CASTPVSGRWPTYEQYF. As DNA, the CDR3 is TGTGCCAGCACCCCAGTATCCGGTAGGTGGCCGACCTACGAGCAGTACTTC.

The table lists this clonotype with a count of one. CDR3 sequence reads: CASTYLTGSPYGYTF. The CDR3 nucleotides are TGTGCCAGCACCTACTTGACAGGGTCGCCCTATGGCTACACCTTC. The V and J genes are TRBV12-3 or TRBV12-4 and TRBJ1-2; 7 nucleotides line up with TRBD1. Trimming took 7 bases from V and 4 from J; bases not matched to a gene: 12. This CDR3 region has 15 residues.

This clonotype was observed a few times. This chain links TRBV29-1 with TRBJ2-7; 11 nucleotides match TRBD1. The CDR3 contains 13 residues. V was pared by 4 bases and J by 3 bases, with 2 bases of the junction left unmatched. Looked up from germline, CDR1 is SQVTM and CDR2 is ANQGSEA. CDR3 nucleotides: TGCAGCGTTGGGGACAGGGGGATCTACGAGCAGTACTTC. Protein sequence: CSVGDRGIYEQYF.

In this sample, this clonotype turned up a few times. V gene TRBV11-2 combines with J gene TRBJ2-1; D uncertain. The germline CDR1 and CDR2 sequences are SGHAT and FQNNGV. This CDR3 comprises 15 residues. V gave up 7 bases and J gave up 5 bases, with 18 bases separating them. CDR3 coding DNA: TGTGCCAGCATGCACCTCCCTCGTGGAGACAATGAGCAGTTCTTC. It encodes CASMHLPRGDNEQFF.

The CDR3 protein is CSARDALGHYNEQFF. The CDR3 DNA is TGCAGTGCTAGAGATGCCTTGGGACACTACAATGAGCAGTTCTTC. The rearrangement joins TRBV20-1 to TRBJ2-1; a weak D match, TRBD1 (6 bases). CDR1 DFQATT and CDR2 SNEGSKA come from the germline V gene (reference sequence). Trimming took 0 bases from V and 3 from J, leaving 12 bases between them. The CDR3 sequence is 15 residues long.

This clonotype has more than one count but fewer than ten. J is TRBJ1-1 and V is TRBV7-2, with D possibly being TRBD1 (5 bases). The CDR3 length is 16 residues. Per the germline V gene, CDR1 is SGHTA and CDR2 is FQGNSA. Trimming left V 2 bases short and J 1 base short, with 14 bases between. Here the CDR3 DNA reads TGTGCCAGCAGCTTATGGTCTGGGGCCCCGAACACTGAAGCTTTCTTT. It specifies CASSLWSGAPNTEAFF.

Only a few counts were recorded for this clonotype. This chain uses TRBV12-5 with TRBJ2-1; 9 bases match TRBD2. The germline V gene encodes CDR1 LGHNT and CDR2 FRNRAP. The CDR3 runs to 19 residues. Trimming took 3 bases from V and 4 from J; bases not matched to a gene: 16. The CDR3, as DNA: TGTGCTAGTGGTTTTATGTATGGACTAGCGCCTAAGAGATACAATGAGCAGTTCTTC. It is translated as CASGFMYGLAPKRYNEQFF.

In its sample, this clonotype was seen a few times. The chain carries TRBV7-3 and TRBJ2-6; a weak D match, TRBD1 (6 bases). CDR1 is SGHTA and CDR2 is FQGTGA in the germline V gene. The V and J ends lost 6 bases and 0 bases respectively, with 18 bases between them. The length of the CDR3 is 18 residues. This CDR3 reads CASSSRGQMSSGANVLTF. The CDR3 DNA reads TGTGCCAGCAGTAGTAGAGGACAGATGAGCTCTGGGGCCAACGTCCTGACTTTC.

This clonotype was seen a handful of times. V and J are TRBV12-3 or TRBV12-4 and TRBJ1-5, with a weak D call TRBD1 (5 bases). This CDR3 is built from 13 residues. Trimming removed 6 bases at V and 7 bases at J, with 13 bases between. The CDR3 DNA reads as TGTGCCAGCAGCCAGGGTCGGAGGCAGCCCCAGCATTTT. Amino acid sequence: CASSQGRRQPQHF.

This clonotype was seen repeatedly, ten times or more. This chain joins TRBV7-9 and TRBJ2-7; 7 bases are shared with TRBD1. Trimming at V came to 6 bases and at J to 4 bases, leaving 12 bases not matched to a gene. Looked up from germline, CDR1 is SEHNR and CDR2 is FQNEAQ (reference sequence). The CDR3 runs 15 residues. CDR3 loop: CASSLVGTASYEQYF. The CDR3 DNA sequence: TGTGCCAGCAGTCTGGTGGGGACAGCCTCTTACGAGCAGTACTTC.

This clonotype has more than one count but fewer than ten. V usage is TRBV5-5 and J usage is TRBJ1-1; D perhaps matches TRBD1 (5 bases). The CDR3 extends over 14 amino acids. V lost 3 bases, J lost 3 bases, and 12 bases lay in between. Looked up from germline, CDR1 is SGHKS and CDR2 is YYEKEE (reference sequence). The CDR3 region is CASSSLGDYTEAFF. CDR3 DNA sequence: TGTGCCAGCAGCTCCCTCGGGGACTACACTGAAGCTTTCTTT.

The sample holds one count of this clonotype. The CDR3 reads CASSLTSGVETREQYF. In nucleotides, the CDR3 is TGTGCCAGCAGCTTGACTAGCGGGGTGGAGACGAGGGAGCAGTACTTC. The chain is built from TRBV5-5 and TRBJ2-7; TRBD2 agrees at 10 bases. CDR1 and CDR2 (germline): SGHKS, YYEKEE (reference sequence). This CDR3 is built from 16 residues. V was clipped by 1 base and J by 7 bases; unmatched bases: 11.

The genes are TRBV7-9 and TRBJ2-7; TRBD1 aligns across 9 bases. The ends lost 1 base at V and 2 bases at J; junction bases unmatched: 3. The CDR3 has 15 residues. Germline loops: CDR1 SEHNR, CDR2 FQNEAQ (reference sequence). CDR3 coding DNA: TGTGCCAGCAGCTTAGGGGACAGGGCAACCTACGAGCAGTACTTC. Translated: CASSLGDRATYEQYF. Complete variable domain (other parts from reference TRBV7-9 and TRBJ2-7): DTGVSQNPRHKITKRGQNVTFRCDPISEHNRLYWYRQTLGQGPEFLTYFQNEAQLEKSRLLSDRFSAERPKGSFSTLEIQRTEQGDSAMYLCASSLGDRATYEQYFGPGTRLTVT.

This chain uses TRBV24-1 with TRBJ2-1; weak D call: TRBD1 (6 bases). This CDR3 is 16 amino acids long. Trimming removed 3 bases from V and 8 bases from J, with 19 bases in between. Germline assignment: CDR1 KGHDR and CDR2 SFDVKD. The CDR3 DNA follows: TGTGCCACCAGTGATAAGGGGGTACGGGGATCGGATGAGCAGTTCTTC. Amino acids: CATSDKGVRGSDEQFF.

This clonotype was observed a few times. This chain uses TRBV9 with TRBJ2-3; no definite D call. Germline values: CDR1 SGDLS, CDR2 YYNGEE. The CDR3 spans 16 residues. The V gene lost 3 bases and the J gene lost 2 bases, with 16 bases spanning the gap. The CDR3 protein is CASSGSLSPLTDTQYF. The CDR3 DNA reads TGTGCCAGCAGCGGGTCCCTATCACCCCTCACAGATACGCAGTATTTT.

The chain is built from TRBV5-1 and TRBJ2-5; D is ambiguous. Per germline, CDR1 SGHRS and CDR2 YFSETQ. This CDR3 has 13 residues. Between the trimmed V and J ends, which lost 7 bases and 2 bases, there was a span of 12 bases. Written as DNA, the CDR3 is TGCGCCAGCGTTTCTTCCGCTCAAGAGACCCAGTACTTC. Its translation: CASVSSAQETQYF.

This clonotype was counted between two and nine times. The chain has TRBV3-1 and TRBJ2-3, with 12 bases identical to TRBD2. Germline values: CDR1 LGHDT, CDR2 YNNKEL (reference sequence). V gave up 6 bases and J gave up 4 bases; unmatched junction bases: 14. This CDR3 spans 18 amino acids. The CDR3 DNA sequence: TGTGCCAGCAGTCCTGTAAGGACTAGCGGGGTAAAAGCAGATACGCAGTATTTT. Its protein product is CASSPVRTSGVKADTQYF.

This clonotype was seen only a few times. This chain joins TRBV24-1 and TRBJ2-2, with 8 bases identical to TRBD1. Germline trimming cut 7 bases from V and 1 base from J; bases unmatched to any gene: 4. The CDR3 runs 15 residues. Germline V gene data show CDR1 as KGHDR and CDR2 as SFDVKD. The CDR3 nucleotides are TGTGCCACCAGGCAGGGGGCCGGGAACACCGGGGAGCTGTTTTTT. Its protein is CATRQGAGNTGELFF.